The rows below give T cell receptor beta chains drawn from one sample of a study of T cells in Graves' hyperthyroidism and ophthalmopathy. TCRdb used MiXCR to reprocess the multiplex PCR reads, holding one entry per CDR3 protein. The sample lists fewer than 600,000 distinct CDR3 sequences; approximately 15% were seen once. Sequencing input: blood. Receptors originate from a woman in her late teens or twenties with Graves' hyperthyroidism. Both conserved end residues are part of each CDR3. Fields, in order: clone size, D gene, J gene, V gene, CDR3 DNA, CDR3 protein. A D gene is named only where the DNA matches it firmly. Expanded clones are given a class, and other clones once, few, many or no size at all.

size: many; D: -; J: TRBJ1-1; V: TRBV20-1; DNA: TGCAGTGCTAGGGGCACCATGAACACTGAAGCTTTCTTT; CDR3: CSARGTMNTEAFF
size: many; D: TRBD1; J: TRBJ1-2; V: TRBV5-1; DNA: TGCGCCAGCGGAACCCCTGGGACAGGGGCTCACTATGGCTACACCTTC; CDR3: CASGTPGTGAHYGYTF
size: few; D: -; J: TRBJ1-1; V: TRBV12-3/TRBV12-4; DNA: TGTGCCAGCAGTTTCGGGGTAGGAGGGGATAGCACTGAAGCTTTCTTT; CDR3: CASSFGVGGDSTEAFF
size: many; D: -; J: TRBJ1-1; V: TRBV2; DNA: TGTGCCAGCAGGGGACAACACACTGAAGCTTTCTTT; CDR3: CASRGQHTEAFF
size: many; D: -; J: TRBJ2-5; V: TRBV6-1; DNA: TGTGCCAGCAGGTGGGACACCTTGGGAGAGACCCAGTACTTC; CDR3: CASRWDTLGETQYF
size: -; D: -; J: TRBJ2-1; V: TRBV19; DNA: TGTGCCAGTAGCTCAATTGGGGGCTCCTACAATGAGCAGTTCTTC; CDR3: CASSSIGGSYNEQFF
size: few; D: TRBD2; J: TRBJ2-1; V: TRBV19; DNA: TGTGCCAGTACCGATAGCGGGGCTACCTACAATGAGCAGTTCTTC; CDR3: CASTDSGATYNEQFF
size: few; D: -; J: TRBJ1-2; V: TRBV6-2/TRBV6-3; DNA: TGTGCCAGCATAAAGTACAGGGTGTTTGGCTACACCTTC; CDR3: CASIKYRVFGYTF
size: -; D: -; J: TRBJ1-2; V: TRBV6-1; DNA: TGTGCCAGCAAAGGGGGGAGCAGGCAGCTTAGTTCCTATGGCTACACCTTC; CDR3: CASKGGSRQLSSYGYTF
size: -; D: TRBD1; J: TRBJ1-4; V: TRBV10-3; DNA: TGTGCCATCAGTGAGTCGGGGACAGGGAGCGAAAAACTGTTTTTT; CDR3: CAISESGTGSEKLFF
size: many; D: TRBD1; J: TRBJ2-1; V: TRBV24-1; DNA: TGTGCCACCAGTGATTTTGGACAGGGTTACAATGAGCAGTTCTTC; CDR3: CATSDFGQGYNEQFF
size: many; D: -; J: TRBJ1-5; V: TRBV2; DNA: TGTGCCAGCAGTGGGACCGCCTATAGCAATCAGCCCCAGCATTTT; CDR3: CASSGTAYSNQPQHF
size: few; D: -; J: TRBJ1-6; V: TRBV7-9; DNA: TGTGCCAGCAGCTTAATAAGGGGACGGAGCCGAAAGAATTCACCCCTCCACTTT; CDR3: CASSLIRGRSRKNSPLHF
size: many; D: TRBD1; J: TRBJ2-1; V: TRBV7-6; DNA: TGTGCCAGCAGCGGACGGACAGGGGGTTTAAATGAGCAGTTCTTC; CDR3: CASSGRTGGLNEQFF
size: many; D: -; J: TRBJ2-1; V: TRBV12-3/TRBV12-4; DNA: TGTGCCAGCAGTTTAAGCGAGGTCTACAATGAGCAGTTCTTC; CDR3: CASSLSEVYNEQFF
size: few; D: TRBD1; J: TRBJ1-2; V: TRBV9; DNA: TGTGCCAGCAGCGGAACAGGGGTAGATGGCTACACCTTC; CDR3: CASSGTGVDGYTF
size: many; D: TRBD2; J: TRBJ2-1; V: TRBV28; DNA: TGTGCCAGCAGTTTGCCCCTTTTAGCGGGAGATGTCTACAATGAGCAGTTCTTC; CDR3: CASSLPLLAGDVYNEQFF
size: many; D: TRBD1; J: TRBJ1-1; V: TRBV27; DNA: TGTGCCAGCAGTTTGGCGGAACCGGGACAGCTGAACACTGAAGCTTTCTTT; CDR3: CASSLAEPGQLNTEAFF
size: many; D: TRBD2; J: TRBJ2-3; V: TRBV3-1; DNA: TGTGCCAGCAGCCAAGATTGGCTAGCGGCCCGCCCAGATACGCAGTATTTT; CDR3: CASSQDWLAARPDTQYF
size: many; D: TRBD1; J: TRBJ1-2; V: TRBV20-1; DNA: TGCAGTGCTTGGGACAGGGAGAACTATGGCTACACCTTC; CDR3: CSAWDRENYGYTF
size: -; D: TRBD1; J: TRBJ1-2; V: TRBV19; DNA: TGTGCCAGTAGAAGACAGGGCAGTGGCTACACCTTC; CDR3: CASRRQGSGYTF
size: many; D: -; J: TRBJ2-1; V: TRBV7-7; DNA: TGTGCCAGCAGCTTCAGGGGAGGGGATGAGCAGTTCTTC; CDR3: CASSFRGGDEQFF
size: many; D: -; J: TRBJ2-7; V: TRBV20-1; DNA: TGCAGTGCTAGAGGGGGCGGAGGCTCCTACGAGCAGTACTTC; CDR3: CSARGGGGSYEQYF
size: many; D: -; J: TRBJ1-1; V: TRBV5-1; DNA: TGCGCCAGCAGCTTGGGGGATGGCGACACTGAAGCTTTCTTT; CDR3: CASSLGDGDTEAFF
size: -; D: -; J: TRBJ2-5; V: TRBV19; DNA: TGTGCCAGTAGTTACGGACGGGGGACCCAGTACTTC; CDR3: CASSYGRGTQYF
size: once; D: TRBD1; J: TRBJ1-2; V: TRBV19; DNA: TGTGCCAGTAGGCAACGGGACAGGGACTATGGCTACACCTTC; CDR3: CASRQRDRDYGYTF
size: -; D: -; J: TRBJ2-1; V: TRBV19; DNA: TGTGCCAGTAGTTCGGACAGTCCCGGGGGGCAGTTCTTC; CDR3: CASSSDSPGGQFF
size: few; D: TRBD2; J: TRBJ2-7; V: TRBV12-3/TRBV12-4; DNA: TGTGCCAGCAGTTCTCGCGGGAGGGACGAGCAGTACTTC; CDR3: CASSSRGRDEQYF
size: many; D: TRBD2; J: TRBJ2-5; V: TRBV3-1; DNA: TGTGCCAGCAGCCAGGGGATAGCGGGAGGGTTCCAAGAGACCCAGTACTTC; CDR3: CASSQGIAGGFQETQYF
size: many; D: -; J: TRBJ2-1; V: TRBV24-1; DNA: TGTGCCACCAGTGATTTTGGGGATGAGCGGGAGCAGTTCTTC; CDR3: CATSDFGDEREQFF
size: many; D: TRBD1; J: TRBJ1-2; V: TRBV6-1; DNA: TGTGCCAGCAGGCGCGGAGGGGACAGTTATGGCTACACCTTC; CDR3: CASRRGGDSYGYTF
size: many; D: -; J: TRBJ2-7; V: TRBV7-3; DNA: TGTGCCAGCAGCCCAGGGAATCGGGAGCAGTACTTC; CDR3: CASSPGNREQYF
size: many; D: -; J: TRBJ2-7; V: TRBV12-5; DNA: TGTGCTAGTGGCATGACTAGTACGCGCGAGCAGTACTTC; CDR3: CASGMTSTREQYF
size: -; D: TRBD2; J: TRBJ2-1; V: TRBV7-3; DNA: TGTGCCAGCAGCTGGACTAGGTACAATGAGCAGTTCTTC; CDR3: CASSWTRYNEQFF
size: many; D: -; J: TRBJ1-6; V: TRBV12-3/TRBV12-4; DNA: TGTGCCAGCAGTTTATTCGGGGTTAATTCACCCCTCCACTTT; CDR3: CASSLFGVNSPLHF
size: many; D: TRBD2; J: TRBJ2-1; V: TRBV12-3/TRBV12-4; DNA: TGTGCCAGCAGCCGCGGACTAGCGGCCCAGTTCTTC; CDR3: CASSRGLAAQFF
size: many; D: -; J: TRBJ2-7; V: TRBV18; DNA: TGTGCCAGCTCACCTAGCCAGCAGGCCTACGAGCAGTACTTC; CDR3: CASSPSQQAYEQYF
size: many; D: TRBD2; J: TRBJ2-3; V: TRBV12-3/TRBV12-4; DNA: TGTGCCAGCAGAAGCTCATTAGCGGGAGCCAGCGCAGATACGCAGTATTTT; CDR3: CASRSSLAGASADTQYF
size: many; D: TRBD2; J: TRBJ2-1; V: TRBV9; DNA: TGTGCCAGCAGCGTAACGGCGGGAGGGCCCAATGAGCAGTTCTTC; CDR3: CASSVTAGGPNEQFF
size: -; D: -; J: TRBJ1-4; V: TRBV14; DNA: TGTGCCAGCAGCCAAGAAAGGCGGCAGGGGAGATTGGAAAAACTGTTTTTT; CDR3: CASSQERRQGRLEKLFF
size: many; D: -; J: TRBJ1-1; V: TRBV11-2; DNA: TGTGCCAGCAGCTTTTCCTTGGCTGAAGCTTTCTTT; CDR3: CASSFSLAEAFF
size: many; D: -; J: TRBJ1-1; V: TRBV11-2; DNA: TGTGCCAGCAGCTTAGATGGCCAACCCGCTAGGAACACTGAAGCTTTCTTT; CDR3: CASSLDGQPARNTEAFF
size: many; D: -; J: TRBJ2-3; V: TRBV10-3; DNA: TGTGCCATCAGTGACCCAAGGGACCGGGACACAGATACGCAGTATTTT; CDR3: CAISDPRDRDTDTQYF
size: many; D: TRBD2; J: TRBJ2-1; V: TRBV12-3/TRBV12-4; DNA: TGTGCCAGCAGTTTTGTTTCTAGCGGGAGTTATGAGCAGTTCTTC; CDR3: CASSFVSSGSYEQFF
size: many; D: -; J: TRBJ1-3; V: TRBV30; DNA: TGTGCCTGGAGTACGGGGGGGAGACGCTCTGGAAACACCATATATTTT; CDR3: CAWSTGGRRSGNTIYF
size: -; D: -; J: TRBJ2-1; V: TRBV7-9; DNA: TGTGCCAGCGATAGGTACAATGAGCAGTTCTTC; CDR3: CASDRYNEQFF
size: few; D: -; J: TRBJ2-1; V: TRBV12-5; DNA: TGTGCTAGTGGCCTTTTAGGTAGCTCCTACAATGAGCAGTTCTTC; CDR3: CASGLLGSSYNEQFF
size: many; D: TRBD2; J: TRBJ2-2; V: TRBV12-3/TRBV12-4; DNA: TGTGCCAGTCTCACTAGCGGTCACAACGGGGAGCTGTTTTTT; CDR3: CASLTSGHNGELFF
size: many; D: -; J: TRBJ2-3; V: TRBV9; DNA: TGTGCCAGCAGCGTAGGTGAAGATACGCAGTATTTT; CDR3: CASSVGEDTQYF
size: few; D: -; J: TRBJ1-2; V: TRBV20-1; DNA: TGCAGTGCTAGATCGACGGGGGGCTACACCTTC; CDR3: CSARSTGGYTF
size: many; D: -; J: TRBJ2-2; V: TRBV2; DNA: TGTGCCAGCACTACTCGGCGGGGAGAGACCGGGGAGCTGTTTTTT; CDR3: CASTTRRGETGELFF